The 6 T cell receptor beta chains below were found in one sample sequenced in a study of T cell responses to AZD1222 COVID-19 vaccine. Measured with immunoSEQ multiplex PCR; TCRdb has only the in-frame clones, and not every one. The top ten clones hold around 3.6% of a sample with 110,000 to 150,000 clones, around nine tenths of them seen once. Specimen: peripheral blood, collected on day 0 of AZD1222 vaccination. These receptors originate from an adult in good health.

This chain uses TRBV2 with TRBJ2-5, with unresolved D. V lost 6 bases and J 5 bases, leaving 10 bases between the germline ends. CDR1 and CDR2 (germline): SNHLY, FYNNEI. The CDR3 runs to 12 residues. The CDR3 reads CASSEISETQYF. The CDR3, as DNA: TGTGCCAGCAGCGAGATATCGGAGACCCAGTACTTC.

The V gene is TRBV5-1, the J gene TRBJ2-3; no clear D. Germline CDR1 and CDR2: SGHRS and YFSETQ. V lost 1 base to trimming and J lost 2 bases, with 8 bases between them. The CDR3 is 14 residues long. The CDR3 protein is CASSLRSFTDTQYF. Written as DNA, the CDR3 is TGCGCCAGCAGCTTGAGATCGTTCACAGATACGCAGTATTTT. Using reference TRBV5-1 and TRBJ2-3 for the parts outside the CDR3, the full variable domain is KAGVTQTPRYLIKTRGQQVTLSCSPISGHRSVSWYQQTPGQGLQFLFEYFSETQRNKGNFPGRFSGRQFSNSRSEMNVSTLELGDSALYLCASSLRSFTDTQYFGPGTRLTVL.

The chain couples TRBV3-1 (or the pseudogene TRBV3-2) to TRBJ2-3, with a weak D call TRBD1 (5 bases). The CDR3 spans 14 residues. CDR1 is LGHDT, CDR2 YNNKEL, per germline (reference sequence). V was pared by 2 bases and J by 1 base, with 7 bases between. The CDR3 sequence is CASSQRGGTDTQYF. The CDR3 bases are TGTGCCAGCAGCCAAAGGGGTGGCACAGATACGCAGTATTTT.

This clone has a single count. The CDR3 reads CASSVLTLGQPQHF. For the CDR3, the DNA is TGTGCCAGTAGTGTACTTACCCTGGGGCAGCCCCAGCATTTT. The rearrangement joins TRBV19 to TRBJ1-5; D is unclear. V was clipped by 5 bases and J by 7 bases, with 15 bases between them. The CDR3 is 14 residues long. Per the germline V gene, CDR1 is LNHDA and CDR2 is SQIVND (reference sequence).

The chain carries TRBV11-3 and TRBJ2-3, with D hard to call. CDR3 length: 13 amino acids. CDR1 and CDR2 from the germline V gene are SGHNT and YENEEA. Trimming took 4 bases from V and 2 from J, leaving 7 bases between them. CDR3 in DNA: TGTGCCAGCAGCTCCCCAGTCACAGATACGCAGTATTTT. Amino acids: CASSSPVTDTQYF.

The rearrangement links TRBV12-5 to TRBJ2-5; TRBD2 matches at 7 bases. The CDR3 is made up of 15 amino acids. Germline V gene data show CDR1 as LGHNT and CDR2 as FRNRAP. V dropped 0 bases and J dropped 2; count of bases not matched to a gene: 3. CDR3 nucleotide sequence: TGTGCTAGTGGTTTGGTGGCTAGCGGACAAGAGACCCAGTACTTC. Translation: CASGLVASGQETQYF.